The 4 T cell receptor beta chains below come from one sample, sequenced in a study of cytomegalovirus exposure and HLA in healthy donors. Both 60 Vbeta primers and 13 Jbeta primers went into the PCR. TCRdb's copy holds only in-frame clones and misses some; the assay was immunoSEQ multiplex PCR. The data hold roughly 140,000 clones, with 82% observed a single time. Sequencing used PBMCs. All receptors derive from a man aged 25 to 40 in good health and CMV-seropositive.

V usage is TRBV7-8 and J usage is TRBJ2-3; TRBD2 is a possible D gene (5 bases). Per the germline V gene, CDR1 is SGHVS and CDR2 is FQNEAQ. This CDR3 is built from 12 residues. V lost 5 bases to trimming and J lost 7 bases, with 10 bases between them. CDR3 sequence reads: CASSPTSNTQYF. In DNA form, the CDR3 reads TGTGCCAGCAGCCCCACTAGTAATACGCAGTATTTT.

The J gene is TRBJ2-7, the V gene TRBV11-3, with D perhaps matching TRBD1 (5 bases). The V end lost 5 bases, the J end lost 2 bases, and 16 bases lay between the germline ends. Germline CDR1 is SGHNT and CDR2 is YENEEA. The CDR3 is 15 residues long. This chain's CDR3 is CASSLRPDTAYEQYF. In nucleotides, the CDR3 is TGTGCCAGCAGCCTCCGCCCGGACACCGCCTACGAGCAGTACTTC.

On this clone itself: One junction end does not reproduce the germline sequence, and a read error may be involved. The identical CDR3 is also encoded by other nucleotide sequences in the sample. The V call is TRBV19, the J call TRBJ2-7, with a possible D match to TRBD1 (5 bases). There are 13 residues in the CDR3. The germline V gene encodes CDR1 LNHDA and CDR2 SQIVND (reference sequence). The CDR3: CASSIGQGYEQYF. The DNA of the CDR3 is TGTGCCAGTAGCATAGGGCAGGGATACGAGCAGTACTTC.

The gene calls are TRBV6-5 and TRBJ1-2; 7 nucleotides match TRBD1. The CDR3 runs to 14 residues. The J segment lost 8 bases and the V segment lost 3 bases, leaving 9 bases of the junction unmatched. CDR1 is MNHEY, CDR2 SVGAGI, per germline. The DNA of the CDR3 is TGTGCCAGCAGTTATGCAGGGGGTGCAGACGGCTACACCTTC. As protein: CASSYAGGADGYTF.